These 18 T cell receptor beta chains originate from one sample sequenced in a study of T cell responses to AZD1222 COVID-19 vaccine. The protocol was immunoSEQ multiplex PCR, while the TCRdb copy is restricted to in-frame clones and leaves out a portion. In the table there are tens of thousands of clones, around 90% of which are singletons. The material sequenced was peripheral blood, taken on day 0 of MenACWY control vaccination. These receptors came from an adult in good health.

The chain recombines TRBV6-5 with TRBJ2-2, with 11 nucleotides matching TRBD2. In germline, CDR1 is MNHEY, CDR2 SVGAGI. The V segment lost 7 bases and the J segment 5 bases; nucleotides outside the gene matches: 6. The CDR3 runs to 15 residues. The CDR3 DNA follows: TGTGCCAGCACGGGACTAGCGGTGGGGACCGGGGAGCTGTTTTTT. Translating it yields CASTGLAVGTGELFF.

This clone was seen a single time. This chain connects TRBV5-1 to TRBJ1-6; 8 bases agree with TRBD1. V lost 2 bases, J lost 1 base, and 2 bases stayed unmatched. The CDR3 loop spans 16 amino acids. The germline CDR1 and CDR2 sequences are SGHRS and YFSETQ. The CDR3: CASSLGQGSYNSPLHF. CDR3 DNA sequence: TGCGCCAGCAGCTTAGGACAGGGATCCTATAATTCACCCCTCCACTTT.

This rearrangement joins TRBV3-1 (or the pseudogene TRBV3-2) to TRBJ2-1; TRBD2 might be the D (5 bases). V lost 3 bases and J lost 6, with 12 bases in between. The germline V gene encodes CDR1 LGHDT and CDR2 YNNKEL (reference sequence). This CDR3 has 14 amino acids. CDR3 residues: CASSHPLGVNEQFF. CDR3 nucleotides: TGTGCCAGCAGCCACCCACTAGGTGTCAATGAGCAGTTCTTC.

This chain links TRBV9 with TRBJ1-2, with D perhaps TRBD1 (6 bases). Germline CDR1 SGDLS, CDR2 YYNGEE. This CDR3 is 15 amino acids long. Trimming removed 4 bases from V and 4 bases from J, with 17 bases in between. The CDR3 nucleotides are TGTGCCAGCAGCCAAGGGGGATATCTGCTCTATGGCTACACCTTC. Residues: CASSQGGYLLYGYTF.

J is TRBJ2-2 and V is TRBV7-6; no definite D call. The CDR3 loop spans 15 amino acids. Trimming removed 5 bases from V and 6 bases from J, with 16 bases in between. In germline, CDR1 is SGHVS, CDR2 FNYEAQ. CDR3 amino acids: CASSPRALDPGELFF. Here the CDR3 DNA reads TGTGCCAGCAGCCCTCGGGCTCTTGATCCCGGGGAGCTGTTTTTT.

V and J are TRBV5-4 and TRBJ2-5, with D possibly being TRBD1 (6 bases). Trimming left V 1 base short and J 5 bases short, with 9 bases between. The CDR3 contains 13 residues. Germline-derived CDR1 and CDR2 are SGHNT and YYREEE (reference sequence). The CDR3 here is CASSLTGSETQYF. In DNA form, the CDR3 reads TGTGCCAGCAGCTTGACAGGGTCGGAGACCCAGTACTTC.

This chain connects TRBV18 to TRBJ1-2, with D possibly being TRBD1 (6 bases). The germline CDR1 and CDR2 sequences are KGHSH and LQKENI. The CDR3 contains 13 residues. Trimming pared 2 bases from V and 8 bases from J, leaving 12 bases between. The CDR3 DNA reads as TGTGCCAGCTCACCAGGGACACGGGACGGCTACACCTTC. The encoded protein is CASSPGTRDGYTF.

This clone was seen a single time. The V call is TRBV6-1, the J call TRBJ2-1, with D uncertain. The CDR3 consists of 12 residues. The ends were cut back, 3 bases at V and 8 bases at J, with 8 bases in the middle. CDR1 MNHNS and CDR2 SASEGT come from the germline V gene. CDR3 nucleotide sequence: TGTGCCAGCAGTGATCTTCCGGATGAGCAGTTCTTC. Its protein product is CASSDLPDEQFF.

The J gene is TRBJ2-5, the V gene TRBV7-6; tentative D call: TRBD2 (6 bases). This CDR3 comprises 11 residues. The V end was cut by 5 bases, the J end by 7 bases, with 8 bases between. CDR1 and CDR2 from the germline V gene are SGHVS and FNYEAQ. CDR3 in DNA: TGTGCCAGCAGCACGGGAGCGACCCAGTACTTC. Translating it yields CASSTGATQYF. Drawing the rest from reference TRBV7-6 and TRBJ2-5, the complete variable domain is GAGVSQSPRYKVTKRGQDVALRCDPISGHVSLYWYRQALGQGPEFLTYFNYEAQQDKSGLPNDRFSAERPEGSISTLTIQRTEQRDSAMYRCASSTGATQYFGPGTRLLVL.

The CDR3 DNA follows: TGTGCCAGCAGTTACGCATCAGGGGGAACGGGACAGCCCCAGCATTTT. Its translation is CASSYASGGTGQPQHF. The chain has TRBV6-6 and TRBJ1-5; 7 bases line up with TRBD1. CDR1 is MNHNY and CDR2 is SVGAGI in the germline V gene (reference sequence). This CDR3 has 16 amino acids. J lost 7 bases, V lost 2 bases, and 11 bases had no gene match.

J is TRBJ2-1 and V is TRBV19, with 7 bases identical to TRBD2. The CDR3 spans 19 residues. Germline CDR1 and CDR2: LNHDA and SQIVND (reference sequence). V trimming: 5 bases; J trimming: 8 bases; junction bases outside the gene matches: 24. DNA for the CDR3: TGTGCCAGTAGTCCGGGTAAAGCTAGCGGCACATTCCGAAGGGATGAGCAGTTCTTC. Its protein product is CASSPGKASGTFRRDEQFF.

This sequence joins TRBV7-2 and TRBJ2-1; D call uncertain. This CDR3 spans 15 amino acids. Trimming cost V 1 base and J 0 bases, with 7 bases left between them. In germline, CDR1 is SGHTA, CDR2 FQGNSA. The CDR3 region has the DNA TGTGCCAGCAGCTTAGAAGGCAGCTCCTACAATGAGCAGTTCTTC. Protein product: CASSLEGSSYNEQFF.

V is TRBV7-9 and J is TRBJ2-3; 7 nucleotides line up with TRBD2. The CDR3 length is 16 residues. V trimming: 8 bases; J trimming: 0 bases; junction bases outside the gene matches: 11. Looked up from germline, CDR1 is SEHNR and CDR2 is FQNEAQ (reference sequence). Here the CDR3 DNA reads TGTGCCAGCCTGCCCCCCCAGCGGGGAAGCACAGATACGCAGTATTTT. Translating gives CASLPPQRGSTDTQYF.

The V gene is TRBV7-3, the J gene TRBJ2-3, with 8 nucleotides matching TRBD2. Germline loops: CDR1 SGHTA, CDR2 FQGTGA. This CDR3 contains 15 residues. With V trimmed by 0 bases and J by 3 bases, 2 bases remained unmatched. Here the CDR3 reads CASSLTSGRTDTQYF. CDR3 in DNA: TGTGCCAGCAGCTTAACAAGCGGGAGAACAGATACGCAGTATTTT.

The CDR3 is CASSVRGGRDTGELFF. DNA of the CDR3: TGTGCCAGCAGCGTACGAGGGGGGAGAGACACCGGGGAGCTGTTTTTT. The chain employs TRBV7-9 and TRBJ2-2, with D possibly called TRBD1 or TRBD2 (6 bases each). CDR3 size: 16 residues. Germline values: CDR1 SEHNR, CDR2 FQNEAQ (reference sequence). V was cut by 5 bases and J by 3 bases, with 16 bases left in between.

In its sample, this clone was seen a few times. The chain employs TRBV7-8 and TRBJ1-2; a possible D gene is TRBD1 (6 bases). CDR3 length equals 13 residues. CDR1 and CDR2 (germline): SGHVS, FQNEAQ. Trimming took off 4 bases at V and 5 bases at J, with 11 bases between the two ends. CDR3 DNA: TGTGCCAGCAGCTCCCGGGGGCGATATGGCTACACCTTC. This codes for CASSSRGRYGYTF. The whole variable domain, remainder taken from reference TRBV7-8 and TRBJ1-2, is GAGVSQSPRYKVAKRGQDVALRCDPISGHVSLFWYQQALGQGPEFLTYFQNEAQLDKSGLPSDRFFAERPEGSVSTLKIQRTQQEDSAVYLCASSSRGRYGYTFGSGTRLTVV.

As regards this clone: Its ends do not fully match the called genes, so a read error is possible. The V gene is TRBV10-3, the J gene TRBJ1-3; 8 bases match TRBD1. Germline CDR1 ENHRY, CDR2 SYGVKD. The CDR3 runs 12 residues. The CDR3 loop is CAISEYGQGLDF. The CDR3 bases are TGTGCCATCAGTGAGTACGGACAGGGTTTGGATTTT.

This chain uses TRBV30 with TRBJ2-1; D assignment may be TRBD1 or TRBD2 (5 bases each). Germline V gives CDR1 GTSNPN, CDR2 SVGIG (reference sequence). The CDR3 has 15 amino acids. Trimming pared 7 bases from V and 0 bases from J, leaving 16 bases between. The CDR3 protein is CASVTPGSSYNEQFF. The CDR3 DNA reads as TGTGCCTCCGTAACCCCAGGGAGCTCCTACAATGAGCAGTTCTTC.